A single sample is the source of the 12 T cell receptor beta chains below, sequenced in a study of monozygotic twins with inflammatory bowel disease. TCRdb re-called the 5' RACE reads and catalogs CDR3 proteins one per entry, DNA excluded. This sample's table reports about 160,000 distinct CDR3 sequences. Sample: blood. Receptors originate from a human donor with ulcerative colitis or Crohn's disease, or a healthy co-twin of an affected twin (not recorded which).

The chain couples TRBV5-6 to TRBJ2-1; TCRdb's D call, TRBD1, is unchecked because there is no DNA. The CDR3 totals 12 residues. Germline V lookup: CDR1 SGHDT, CDR2 YYEEEE. The chain's CDR3 is CASRGTYNEQFF. Filled out from reference TRBV5-6 and TRBJ2-1, the complete variable domain reads DAGVTQSPTHLIKTRGQQVTLRCSPKSGHDTVSWYQQALGQGPQFIFQYYEEEERQRGNFPDRFSGHQFPNYSSELNVNALLLGDSALYLCASRGTYNEQFFGPGTRLTVL.

This chain connects TRBV2 to TRBJ2-1; TCRdb's D call of TRBD2 is untestable without DNA. Germline V lookup: CDR1 SNHLY, CDR2 FYNNEI. The CDR3 loop spans 14 amino acids. CDR3 amino acids: CASSSGLATSEQFF.

This chain joins TRBV27 and TRBJ2-7; TCRdb's D call of TRBD2 is untestable without DNA. This CDR3 comprises 16 residues. The germline V gene encodes CDR1 MNHEY and CDR2 SMNVEV (reference sequence). CDR3 amino acids: CASSISGLASTYEQYF.

This chain connects TRBV9 to TRBJ1-1. Germline-derived CDR1 and CDR2 are SGDLS and YYNGEE. CDR3 length: 14 amino acids. The CDR3 protein is CASSTNAGNTEAFF. Using reference TRBV9 and TRBJ1-1 for the parts outside the CDR3, the full variable domain is DSGVTQTPKHLITATGQRVTLRCSPRSGDLSVYWYQQSLDQGLQFLIQYYNGEERAKGNILERFSAQQFPDLHSELNLSSLELGDSALYFCASSTNAGNTEAFFGQGTRLTVV.

The chain is built from TRBV18 and TRBJ1-5. Germline CDR1 reads KGHSH; CDR2 reads LQKENI. The CDR3 totals 15 residues. The CDR3 loop is CASSPSAGPNQPQHF.

The CDR3 sequence is CASSQSGAAETQYF. This chain connects TRBV3-1 to TRBJ2-5; without DNA, the TCRdb call of TRBD1 cannot be checked. Germline CDR1 reads LGHDT; CDR2 reads YNNKEL (reference sequence). The CDR3 loop spans 14 amino acids.

The rearrangement uses TRBV12-3 or TRBV12-4 and TRBJ1-1; no DNA is available, so the TRBD1 call from TCRdb remains unchecked. The length of the CDR3 is 16 residues. CDR3 residues: CASSLGAGTSYTEAFF.

The V and J genes are TRBV20-1 and TRBJ1-5. Germline CDR1 is DFQATT and CDR2 is SNEGSKA (reference sequence). This CDR3 region has 13 residues. The CDR3 sequence: CSASSLGNQPQHF.

The chain combines TRBV5-1 with TRBJ2-1. The germline gives CDR1 SGHRS, CDR2 YFSETQ. The CDR3 contains 14 residues. The CDR3 loop is CASSYGQGNNEQFF.

J is TRBJ1-5 and V is TRBV6-6. This CDR3 comprises 14 residues. Germline V lookup: CDR1 MNHNY, CDR2 SVGAGI (reference sequence). CDR3 protein: CASSYGGPNQPQHF.

This chain connects TRBV3-1 to TRBJ1-6. This CDR3 region has 14 residues. Germline CDR1 is LGHDT and CDR2 is YNNKEL (reference sequence). This CDR3 is CASSHTRINSPLHF.

The chain recombines TRBV28 with TRBJ1-2; checking the TCRdb D call of TRBD1 is not possible without DNA. The length of the CDR3 is 12 residues. Germline V gives CDR1 MDHEN, CDR2 SYDVKM. This CDR3 reads CATRQGLYGYTF.